This T cell receptor (beta chain) was profiled in a study of shared clonotypes between healthy human individuals. V gave up 8 bases and J gave up 0 bases, with 17 bases separating them. Germline CDR1 MNHEY, CDR2 SMNVEV (reference sequence). CDR3 size: 16 residues. Method: immunoSEQ multiplex PCR; TCRdb's copy keeps in-frame clones and lacks some. The table records over 2 million clones, 85% to 95% of them present only once. The TCR was taken from a man younger than 35 in good health. Some clones in this sample may be carry-over from other donors' samples. The chain has TRBV27 and TRBJ2-1; no reliable D call. The material sequenced was naive CD4+ T cells from PBMCs. Subset given: CD45RA+ positively selected. The CDR3 reads CASFSPGPSSYNEQFF. The DNA for the CDR3 is TGTGCCAGCTTCAGTCCGGGCCCGAGCTCCTACAATGAGCAGTTCTTC.